Shown below are 23 T cell receptor beta chains from a single sample sequenced in a study of blood T cell repertoires in COVID-19. The data were produced by immunoSEQ multiplex PCR, yet TCRdb's version contains in-frame clones alone and is incomplete. The sample lists over 350,000 clones, around nine tenths seen once, with 4.3% in the top ten. Sequenced sample: peripheral blood. These receptors all come from a woman aged 25-40 years with acute or convalescent COVID-19.

This clone was seen only once. J is TRBJ1-2 and V is TRBV6-1; TRBD1 aligns across 8 bases. Germline V gives CDR1 MNHNS, CDR2 SASEGT. With V trimmed by 0 bases and J by 7 bases, 1 base remained unmatched. The length of the CDR3 is 13 residues. The CDR3 region has the DNA TGTGCCAGCAGTGAAGCAACAGGGGGTGGCTACACCTTC. Translation: CASSEATGGGYTF.

The gene calls are TRBV7-3 and TRBJ2-2, with TRBD2 matching over 12 bases. The CDR3 is made up of 16 amino acids. V shed 5 bases, J shed 4 bases, and the junction held 5 bases outside the gene matches. Germline CDR1 and CDR2: SGHTA and FQGTGA. The CDR3 reads CASSAPSGGATGELFF. DNA of the CDR3: TGTGCCAGCAGCGCGCCTAGCGGGGGGGCCACCGGGGAGCTGTTTTTT.

The chain couples TRBV28 to TRBJ2-5, with TRBD1 as a possible D gene (6 bases). Germline CDR1 is MDHEN and CDR2 is SYDVKM. Trimming took 4 bases from V and 5 from J, leaving 20 bases between them. This CDR3 region has 16 residues. The CDR3 region is CASSSPGHYATETQYF. The CDR3 DNA reads TGTGCCAGCAGTTCTCCGGGACACTACGCCACGGAGACCCAGTACTTC.

V is TRBV7-9 and J is TRBJ1-1, with TRBD1 as a possible D gene (5 bases). Germline assignment: CDR1 SEHNR and CDR2 FQNEAQ (reference sequence). V lost 1 base and J lost 4, with 10 bases in between. This CDR3 contains 14 residues. The CDR3 DNA follows: TGTGCCAGCAGCTTAGGGCCTCAGGGCACTGAAGCTTTCTTT. Amino acid sequence: CASSLGPQGTEAFF.

This clone was found a few times. This same CDR3 is encoded by further DNA sequences in the sample. This rearrangement joins TRBV4-1 to TRBJ2-1; 16 nucleotides line up with TRBD2. This CDR3 comprises 16 residues. V was clipped by 6 bases and J by 2 bases; unmatched bases: 1. Germline V gene lookup returns CDR1 MGHRA and CDR2 YSYEKL. CDR3 bases: TGCGCCAGCAGAGGGACTAGCGGGGGGGCCTACAATGAGCAGTTCTTC. Translation: CASRGTSGGAYNEQFF.

V usage is TRBV15 and J usage is TRBJ1-2; D not resolved. This CDR3 is built from 13 residues. Trimming pared 6 bases from V and 3 bases from J, leaving 11 bases between. The germline V gene has CDR1 LNHNV and CDR2 YYDKDF (reference sequence). The CDR3 region has the DNA TGTGCCACCAGGGCCTGGCTGGACTATGGCTACACCTTC. Protein product: CATRAWLDYGYTF.

The V gene is TRBV2, the J gene TRBJ1-2, with 7 bases matching TRBD1. Germline lookup yields CDR1 SNHLY and CDR2 FYNNEI. This CDR3 contains 12 residues. V dropped 10 bases and J dropped 8; count of bases not matched to a gene: 10. The CDR3 DNA sequence: TGTGCCACCGAGACAGGGTCCAGGGGCTACACCTTC. It yields the protein CATETGSRGYTF.

CDR3 nucleotide sequence: TGTGCCAGCTCACCTCTTCCCGAGAGCGGGAACTATGGCTACACCTTC. It encodes CASSPLPESGNYGYTF. V is TRBV18 and J is TRBJ1-2; no reliable D call. The CDR3 length is 16 residues. Between the trimmed V and J ends, which lost 3 bases and 2 bases, there was a span of 16 bases. The germline V gene encodes CDR1 KGHSH and CDR2 LQKENI. The whole variable domain, remainder taken from reference TRBV18 and TRBJ1-2, is NAGVMQNPRHLVRRRGQEARLRCSPMKGHSHVYWYRQLPEEGLKFMVYLQKENIIDESGMPKERFSAEFPKEGPSILRIQQVVRGDSAAYFCASSPLPESGNYGYTFGSGTRLTVV.

The chain has TRBV5-1 and TRBJ1-6, with 7 positions matching TRBD1. Germline CDR1 SGHRS, CDR2 YFSETQ. The CDR3 is 16 residues long. The J segment lost 6 bases and the V segment lost 0 bases, leaving 6 bases of the junction unmatched. The CDR3 sequence is CASSLVTGMFNSPLHF. The CDR3 DNA sequence: TGCGCCAGCAGCTTGGTGACAGGGATGTTTAATTCACCCCTCCACTTT.

This clone was detected only once. This chain connects TRBV24-1 to TRBJ2-5; D may be TRBD2 (6 bases). CDR1 and CDR2 (germline): KGHDR, SFDVKD. V was cut by 1 base and J by 3 bases, with 8 bases left in between. The CDR3 consists of 14 residues. The DNA of the CDR3 is TGTGCCACCAGTGATTTTGGCGGGGAAGAGACCCAGTACTTC. This gives the protein CATSDFGGEETQYF.

The rearrangement joins TRBV6-5 to TRBJ2-2, with 7 bases matching TRBD1. The germline gives CDR1 MNHEY, CDR2 SVGAGI. V dropped 5 bases and J dropped 4; count of bases not matched to a gene: 4. This CDR3 has 14 residues. For the CDR3, the DNA is TGTGCCAGCAGTCCTTACAGGGGCACCGGGGAGCTGTTTTTT. Translation: CASSPYRGTGELFF.

This clone turned up a few times. The genes are TRBV4-1 and TRBJ1-2; 8 bases agree with TRBD1. Germline V lookup: CDR1 MGHRA, CDR2 YSYEKL. The CDR3 runs 15 residues. After removal of 3 bases from V and 6 bases from J, the junction contained 9 bases not matched to a gene. The CDR3 nucleotides read TGCGCCAGCAGCCAGATCATCAGGGGGCGCGATGGCTACACCTTC. Its protein is CASSQIIRGRDGYTF.

The chain joins TRBV28 to TRBJ1-2; TRBD1 agrees at 10 bases. Trimming took 6 bases from V and 8 from J; bases not matched to a gene: 9. This CDR3 has 14 residues. Germline values: CDR1 MDHEN, CDR2 SYDVKM. Here the CDR3 DNA reads TGTGCCAGCAGCCCCCCCGGGACAGGGGACGGCTACACCTTC. Amino acids: CASSPPGTGDGYTF.

This chain links TRBV6-6 with TRBJ1-1; D might be TRBD1 (6 bases). Germline values: CDR1 MNHNY, CDR2 SVGAGI (reference sequence). The ends were cut back, 2 bases at V and 6 bases at J, with 13 bases in the middle. The CDR3 extends over 14 amino acids. CDR3 protein: CASSYGQSSPEAFF. The CDR3 bases are TGTGCCAGCAGTTACGGACAGTCTTCCCCTGAAGCTTTCTTT.

In its sample, this clone was seen a few times. J is TRBJ1-2 and V is TRBV6-5, with a weak D call TRBD1 (6 bases). The CDR3 length is 13 residues. The germline gives CDR1 MNHEY, CDR2 SVGAGI. The V end was cut by 6 bases, the J end by 3 bases, with 11 bases between. CDR3 nucleotides: TGTGCCAGCAGGCAACAGGGAGACTATGGCTACACCTTC. It codes for CASRQQGDYGYTF.

The CDR3 DNA follows: TGTGCCAGCAGAGTGACAGATAATTCACCCCTCCACTTT. Protein: CASRVTDNSPLHF. The genes are TRBV2 and TRBJ1-6; D may be TRBD1 (5 bases). CDR1 SNHLY and CDR2 FYNNEI come from the germline V gene. V was cut by 6 bases and J by 5 bases, with 8 bases left in between. This CDR3 comprises 13 residues.

J is TRBJ2-5 and V is TRBV5-5; TRBD1 matches 7 bases. Germline lookup yields CDR1 SGHKS and CDR2 YYEKEE (reference sequence). V shed 0 bases, J shed 2 bases, and the junction held 7 bases outside the gene matches. This CDR3 contains 16 residues. CDR3 amino acids: CASSLAPGQDQETQYF. CDR3 bases: TGTGCCAGCAGCTTGGCGCCCGGACAGGATCAAGAGACCCAGTACTTC.

V gene TRBV19 combines with J gene TRBJ2-3; tentatively, D is TRBD2 (6 bases). The CDR3 sequence is 15 residues long. The V gene's germline CDR1 is LNHDA and CDR2 SQIVND (reference sequence). The ends were cut back, 3 bases at V and 1 base at J, with 11 bases in the middle. The CDR3 protein is CASSMSGGRTDTQYF. CDR3 nucleotides: TGTGCCAGTAGTATGTCAGGAGGGCGCACAGATACGCAGTATTTT.

The chain is built from TRBV6-1 and TRBJ2-1, with 11 bases that match TRBD2. The V gene end was trimmed by 4 bases and the J gene end by 5 bases; junction bases not matched to a gene: 7. Per the germline V gene, CDR1 is MNHNS and CDR2 is SASEGT. The CDR3 extends over 16 amino acids. This CDR3 is CASSVGLAGGHNEQFF. The CDR3 coding sequence is TGTGCCAGCAGTGTGGGGCTAGCGGGGGGACACAATGAGCAGTTCTTC.

The chain is built from TRBV5-4 and TRBJ1-3; no clear D gene. The CDR3 loop spans 13 amino acids. The germline CDR1 and CDR2 sequences are SGHNT and YYREEE (reference sequence). The V end lost 0 bases, the J end lost 8 bases, and 9 bases lay between the germline ends. CDR3 bases: TGTGCCAGCAGCTTGGATGTCGGGGACACCATATATTTT. Residues: CASSLDVGDTIYF.

The chain links TRBV19 to TRBJ2-7; possibly TRBD1 for D (5 bases). Looked up from germline, CDR1 is LNHDA and CDR2 is SQIVND (reference sequence). This CDR3 contains 14 residues. V was clipped by 0 bases and J by 2 bases, with 8 bases between them. In DNA, the CDR3 is TGTGCCAGTAGTATAGAAAACAGGCCCTACGAGCAGTACTTC. Its protein is CASSIENRPYEQYF.

The rearrangement uses TRBV28 and TRBJ1-2; D gene ambiguous. There are 13 residues in the CDR3. V was trimmed by 6 bases and J by 0 bases, leaving 8 bases between them. Germline V CDR1 and CDR2: MDHEN, SYDVKM. CDR3 amino acids: CASSLQTNYGYTF. The CDR3, as DNA: TGTGCCAGCAGCTTACAGACTAACTATGGCTACACCTTC.

This chain uses TRBV28 with TRBJ2-3; 7 bases agree with TRBD2. Losses at the gene ends were 6 bases for V and 8 bases for J; bases not matched to a gene: 14. The CDR3 contains 15 residues. Germline-derived CDR1 and CDR2 are MDHEN and SYDVKM. CDR3 protein: CASSPGGQGVATQYF. As DNA, the CDR3 is TGTGCCAGCAGCCCGGGGGGTCAGGGCGTTGCTACGCAGTATTTT.